Following are 10 T cell receptor beta chains from one sample sequenced in a study of cytomegalovirus exposure and HLA in healthy donors. The PCR ran on 60 Vbeta and 13 Jbeta primers. The method was immunoSEQ multiplex PCR; TCRdb's version includes in-frame clones alone and lacks a portion of them. The data show some 200,000 clones, approximately 80% seen once. Sequenced material: PBMCs. The origin of the receptors is a boy between 2 and 10 years old in good health and CMV-seronegative.

The V and J genes are TRBV29-1 and TRBJ2-2; possibly TRBD2 for D (5 bases). The CDR3 contains 12 residues. CDR1 is SQVTM, CDR2 ANQGSEA, per germline. The V end was cut by 7 bases, the J end by 5 bases, with 11 bases between. CDR3 in amino acids: CSAPEGTGELFF. As DNA, the CDR3 is TGCAGCGCCCCCGAGGGTACCGGGGAGCTGTTTTTT.

V usage is TRBV6-5 and J usage is TRBJ2-7; D is perhaps TRBD2 (5 bases). The germline CDR1 and CDR2 sequences are MNHEY and SVGAGI. The CDR3 is 15 amino acids. Trimming stripped 1 base from V and 2 bases from J, with 12 bases between. The CDR3 bases are TGTGCCAGCAGTTACTACGCGGGTCCAACCTACGAGCAGTACTTC. Translated, it gives CASSYYAGPTYEQYF.

The gene calls are TRBV29-1 and TRBJ2-2; tentatively, D is TRBD2 (6 bases). CDR1 and CDR2 (germline): SQVTM, ANQGSEA. There are 12 residues in the CDR3. The V and J ends lost 5 bases and 6 bases respectively, with 10 bases between them. The CDR3 loop is CSVPGGAGELFF. The CDR3 nucleotides read TGCAGCGTTCCTGGAGGGGCCGGGGAGCTGTTTTTT.

The rearrangement joins TRBV9 to TRBJ2-2; 11 bases line up with TRBD1. Germline V gene sequence: CDR1 SGDLS, CDR2 YYNGEE. The CDR3 extends over 15 amino acids. J gave up 6 bases and V 2 bases, and 3 bases lay outside the gene matches. The CDR3 loop reads CASSVQGQGAGELFF. The DNA of the CDR3 is TGTGCCAGCAGCGTCCAGGGACAGGGGGCCGGGGAGCTGTTTTTT. Full variable domain (outside the CDR3, taken from reference TRBV9 and TRBJ2-2): DSGVTQTPKHLITATGQRVTLRCSPRSGDLSVYWYQQSLDQGLQFLIQYYNGEERAKGNILERFSAQQFPDLHSELNLSSLELGDSALYFCASSVQGQGAGELFFGEGSRLTVL.

DNA for the CDR3: TGTGCCAGCATTTCGCAAGCGGGTCACGAGCAGTACTTC. Translating gives CASISQAGHEQYF. This chain links TRBV6-1 with TRBJ2-7, with D possibly being TRBD2 (6 bases). The ends were cut back, 7 bases at V and 5 bases at J, with 15 bases in the middle. The length of the CDR3 is 13 residues. CDR1 and CDR2 from the germline V gene are MNHNS and SASEGT.

Only a few counts were recorded for this clone. V gene TRBV6-5 combines with J gene TRBJ2-3, with a tentative D call TRBD2 (7 bases). In germline, CDR1 is MNHEY, CDR2 SVGAGI. The CDR3 is 15 residues long. V was shortened by 1 base and J by 4 bases, with 12 bases between the two germline ends. The DNA for the CDR3 is TGTGCCAGCAGTTACTGGGGGGGCCGCGCAGATACGCAGTATTTT. Its protein is CASSYWGGRADTQYF.

The rearrangement links TRBV19 to TRBJ2-1; maybe TRBD2 (5 bases). Germline V gene sequence: CDR1 LNHDA, CDR2 SQIVND (reference sequence). V was cut by 4 bases and J by 8 bases, with 24 bases left in between. The CDR3 covers 17 residues. The CDR3 nucleotides read TGTGCCAGTAGTAAGGGCCGCACGAGAGGGCGCATCGATGAGCAGTTCTTC. Translation gives CASSKGRTRGRIDEQFF.

This chain connects TRBV7-6 to TRBJ2-7, with D maybe TRBD2 (5 bases). The CDR3 loop spans 14 amino acids. Trimming removed 0 bases from V and 2 bases from J, with 8 bases in between. Germline V lookup: CDR1 SGHVS, CDR2 FNYEAQ. This CDR3 reads CASSLATGAYEQYF. CDR3 DNA: TGTGCCAGCAGCTTAGCGACCGGGGCCTACGAGCAGTACTTC.

This chain joins TRBV10-3 and TRBJ1-1; the D gene is possibly TRBD1 (6 bases). Trimming removed 3 bases from V and 0 bases from J, with 17 bases in between. The CDR3 consists of 17 residues. The germline CDR1 and CDR2 sequences are ENHRY and SYGVKD. CDR3 in amino acids: CAISETRTGTMNTEAFF. DNA of the CDR3: TGTGCCATCAGTGAAACCCGCACAGGGACCATGAACACTGAAGCTTTCTTT.

This clone was picked up a small number of times. This sequence joins TRBV5-6 and TRBJ1-5; possibly TRBD1 for D (5 bases). Germline lookup yields CDR1 SGHDT and CDR2 YYEEEE. The CDR3 totals 17 residues. V shed 1 base and J shed 7 bases, with 21 bases lying between them. The CDR3 nucleotides are TGTGCCAGCAGCTTGATGGGGCCGGGCGGGGGGTGGCAGCCCCAGCATTTT. Translating gives CASSLMGPGGGWQPQHF.